This T cell receptor (beta chain) was observed in a study of a mutant IDH1 vaccine in newly diagnosed glioma. The overall study: In weeks 1, 3, 5, 7, 11, 15, 19 and 23, patients were immunized, eight times in all. Findings of the study overall: Pseudoprogression seemingly bore no relation to changes in top peripheral T cell clonotypes.

The germline V and J ends were trimmed by 1 base and 4 bases, with 9 bases remaining between them. Germline V lookup: CDR1 SGHDT, CDR2 YYEEEE. This CDR3 contains 14 residues. The sample's time point: week 23, last vaccination. It was 300 ug of mutant IDH1 20-mer peptide that made up each vaccine dose, given with topical imiquimod. This table comes from immunoSEQ multiplex PCR, and its TCRdb copy is limited to in-frame clones, with some not included. The sample contains more than 55,000 clones, around 80% of which appear only once. This clone was picked up one time. Its specificity is not known. The clonotype comes from a woman aged 40 to 50 with glioma. Some clones in this sample may be carry-over from other donors' samples. This chain connects TRBV5-6 to TRBJ1-5, with a tentative D call TRBD1 (5 bases). Specimen: PBMCs, collected from a glioma patient whose treatment included an IDH1 peptide vaccine. Here the CDR3 DNA reads TGTGCCAGCAGCTTGCCGGGACGGAATCAGCCCCAGCATTTT. This encodes CASSLPGRNQPQHF.